The next 5 T cell receptor beta chains were all read from a single sample in a study of lymphopenia after photon versus proton radiotherapy. Profiling relied on immunoSEQ multiplex PCR, and the TCRdb table lists in-frame clones only, not all of them. The sample lists approximately 91,000 clones, about four fifths occurring once. Here the sequenced sample was peripheral blood, taken from a patient treated with proton-based radiotherapy. These receptors came from a man in his sixties with pancreatic cancer.

CDR3 protein: CASSLPAGTQETQYF. DNA of the CDR3: TGTGCCAGCAGCTTGCCAGCGGGAACTCAAGAGACCCAGTACTTC. This chain uses TRBV5-4 with TRBJ2-5, with 7 bases identical to TRBD2. The V and J ends lost 1 base and 2 bases, in that order; junction bases with no gene match: 5. The CDR3 extends over 15 amino acids. The V gene's germline CDR1 is SGHNT and CDR2 YYREEE (reference sequence).

The V gene is TRBV30, the J gene TRBJ1-2, with D unclear. The CDR3 loop spans 15 amino acids. CDR1 and CDR2 from the germline V gene are GTSNPN and SVGIG (reference sequence). V lost 0 bases and J lost 4, with 15 bases in between. CDR3 sequence reads: CAWSVFGQASYGYTF. CDR3 DNA: TGTGCCTGGAGTGTGTTTGGCCAGGCAAGCTATGGCTACACCTTC.

In DNA form, the CDR3 reads TGTGCCAGCAGAAGGGACAGGGGATCCTACAATGAGCAGTTCTTC. Protein sequence: CASRRDRGSYNEQFF. The chain combines TRBV6-4 with TRBJ2-1; TRBD1 matches at 10 bases. Trimming cost V 6 bases and J 1 base; bases outside gene matches: 3. CDR3 length equals 15 residues. CDR1 is MRHNA and CDR2 is SNTAGT in the germline V gene.

This clone is a singleton in its sample. The chain couples TRBV27 to TRBJ1-4; weak D call: TRBD1 (5 bases). V was shortened by 6 bases and J by 1 base, with 12 bases between the two germline ends. CDR1 and CDR2 (germline): MNHEY, SMNVEV (reference sequence). There are 15 residues in the CDR3. This chain's CDR3 is CASRGTALTNEKLFF. In DNA, the CDR3 is TGTGCCAGCAGGGGGACGGCCCTAACTAATGAAAAACTGTTTTTT.

This chain joins TRBV18 and TRBJ2-1; 7 bases are a match to TRBD2. The V gene end was trimmed by 3 bases and the J gene end by 2 bases; junction bases not matched to a gene: 1. The CDR3 runs 14 residues. The germline CDR1 and CDR2 sequences are KGHSH and LQKENI. In nucleotides, the CDR3 is TGTGCCAGCTCACCCGGACTAGCCTACAATGAGCAGTTCTTC. As protein: CASSPGLAYNEQFF.